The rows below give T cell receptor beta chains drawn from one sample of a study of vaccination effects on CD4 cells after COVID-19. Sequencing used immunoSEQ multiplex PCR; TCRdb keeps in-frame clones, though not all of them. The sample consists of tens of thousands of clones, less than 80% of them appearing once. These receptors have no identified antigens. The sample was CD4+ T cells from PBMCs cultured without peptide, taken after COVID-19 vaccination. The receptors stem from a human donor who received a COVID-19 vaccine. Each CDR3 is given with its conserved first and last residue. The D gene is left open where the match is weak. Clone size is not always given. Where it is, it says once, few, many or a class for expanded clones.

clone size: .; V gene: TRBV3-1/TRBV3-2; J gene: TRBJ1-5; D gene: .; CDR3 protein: CASSQGAEQPQHF; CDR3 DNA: TGTGCCAGCAGCCAGGGAGCGGAACAGCCCCAGCATTTT
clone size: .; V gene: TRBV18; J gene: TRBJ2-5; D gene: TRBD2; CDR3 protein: CASSQTSGETQYF; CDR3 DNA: TGTGCCAGCTCACAGACTAGCGGGGAGACCCAGTACTTC
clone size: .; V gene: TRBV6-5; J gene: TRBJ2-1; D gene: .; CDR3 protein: CASVRGGGRYEQFF; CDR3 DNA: TGTGCCAGCGTCCGGGGAGGGGGCCGCTATGAGCAGTTCTTC
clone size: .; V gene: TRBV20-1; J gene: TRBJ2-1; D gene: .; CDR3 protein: CSASQWDQTYNEQFF; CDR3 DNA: TGCAGTGCTAGTCAGTGGGACCAAACCTACAATGAGCAGTTCTTC
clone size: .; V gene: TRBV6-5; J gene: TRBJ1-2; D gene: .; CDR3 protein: CASSYSKGTYGYTF; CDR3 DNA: TGTGCCAGCAGTTACTCAAAGGGAACCTATGGCTACACCTTC
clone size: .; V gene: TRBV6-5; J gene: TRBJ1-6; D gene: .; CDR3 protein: CASTAGPYNSPLHF; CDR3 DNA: TGTGCCAGCACCGCCGGGCCCTATAATTCACCCCTCCACTTT
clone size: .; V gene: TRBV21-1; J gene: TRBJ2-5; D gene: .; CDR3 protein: CASSGTGTRIETQYF; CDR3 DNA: TGTGCCAGCAGCGGGACCGGGACTAGGATAGAGACCCAGTACTTC
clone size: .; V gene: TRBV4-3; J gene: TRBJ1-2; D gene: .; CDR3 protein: CASSQDRVSINYGYTF; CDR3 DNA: TGCGCCAGCAGCCAAGATAGGGTCTCCATCAACTATGGCTACACCTTC
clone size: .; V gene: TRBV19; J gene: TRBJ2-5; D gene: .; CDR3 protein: CASSPGRNQETQYF; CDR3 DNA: TGTGCCAGTAGCCCCGGAAGGAATCAAGAGACCCAGTACTTC
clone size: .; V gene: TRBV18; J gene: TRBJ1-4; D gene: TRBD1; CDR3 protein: CASSQSGQGVEKLFF; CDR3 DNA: TGTGCCAGCTCACAGTCGGGACAGGGTGTTGAAAAACTGTTTTTT
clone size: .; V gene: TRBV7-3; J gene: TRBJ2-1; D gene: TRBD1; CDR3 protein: CASSSQMLTGLSEQFF; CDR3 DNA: TGTGCCAGCAGCTCACAAATGTTGACAGGGCTGAGTGAGCAGTTCTTC
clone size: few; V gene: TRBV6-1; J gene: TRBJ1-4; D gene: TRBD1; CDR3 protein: CASSEWLRTGGEKLFF; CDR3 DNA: TGTGCCAGCAGTGAATGGTTAAGAACAGGGGGCGAAAAACTGTTTTTT
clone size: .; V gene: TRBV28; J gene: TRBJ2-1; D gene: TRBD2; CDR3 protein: CASRPGGGNEQFF; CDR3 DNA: TGTGCCAGCAGACCTGGCGGGGGTAATGAGCAGTTCTTC
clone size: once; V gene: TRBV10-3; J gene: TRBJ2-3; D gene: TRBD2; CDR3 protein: CAMRLAGDADTQYF; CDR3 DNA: TGTGCCATGCGACTAGCGGGGGACGCAGATACGCAGTATTTT
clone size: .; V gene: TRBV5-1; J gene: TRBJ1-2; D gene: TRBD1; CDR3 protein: CASSLVSGQPNYGYTF; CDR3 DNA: TGCGCCAGCAGCTTGGTTTCGGGACAGCCTAACTATGGCTACACCTTC
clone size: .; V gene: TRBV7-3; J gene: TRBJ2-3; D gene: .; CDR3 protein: CASSLGTIQYF; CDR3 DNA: TGTGCCAGCAGCTTAGGGACAATTCAGTATTTT
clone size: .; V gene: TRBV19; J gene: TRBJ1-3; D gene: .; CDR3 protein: CASSKAQLTGNTIYF; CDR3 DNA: TGTGCCAGTAGTAAGGCGCAGTTAACTGGAAACACCATATATTTT
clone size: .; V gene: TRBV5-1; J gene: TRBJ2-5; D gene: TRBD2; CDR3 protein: CASSTLAGGQETQYF; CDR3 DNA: TGCGCCAGCAGCACCCTAGCGGGGGGTCAAGAGACCCAGTACTTC
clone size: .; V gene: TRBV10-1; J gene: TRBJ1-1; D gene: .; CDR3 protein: CAIHRVPMNTEAFF; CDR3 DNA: TGCGCCATACATCGGGTCCCCATGAACACTGAAGCTTTCTTT
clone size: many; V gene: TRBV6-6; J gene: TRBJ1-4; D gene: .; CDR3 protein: CASSLDWVEKLFF; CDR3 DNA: TGTGCCAGCAGTCTAGATTGGGTTGAAAAACTGTTTTTT
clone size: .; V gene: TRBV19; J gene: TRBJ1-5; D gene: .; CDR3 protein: CASSISGAVETQHF; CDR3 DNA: TGTGCCAGTAGTATTTCGGGGGCCGTGGAAACCCAGCATTTT
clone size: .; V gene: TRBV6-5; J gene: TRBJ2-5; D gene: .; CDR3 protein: CASSYRTEKETQYF; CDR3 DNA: TGTGCCAGCAGTTACAGGACAGAGAAAGAGACCCAGTACTTC
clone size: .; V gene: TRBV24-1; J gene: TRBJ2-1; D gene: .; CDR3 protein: CATSDPGQNNEQFF; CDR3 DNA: TGTGCCACCAGTGATCCCGGACAGAACAATGAGCAGTTCTTC